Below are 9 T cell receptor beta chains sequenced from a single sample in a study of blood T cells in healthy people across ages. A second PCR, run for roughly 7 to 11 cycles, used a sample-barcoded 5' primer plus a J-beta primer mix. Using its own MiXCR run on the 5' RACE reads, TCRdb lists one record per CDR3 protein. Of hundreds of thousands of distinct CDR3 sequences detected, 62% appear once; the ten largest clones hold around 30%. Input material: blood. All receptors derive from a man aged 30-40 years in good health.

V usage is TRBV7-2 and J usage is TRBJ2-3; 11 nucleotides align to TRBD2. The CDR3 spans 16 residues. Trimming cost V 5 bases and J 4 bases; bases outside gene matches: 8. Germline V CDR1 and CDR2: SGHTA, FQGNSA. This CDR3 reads CASSLSGGAIPDTQYF. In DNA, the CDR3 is TGTGCCAGCAGCCTTAGCGGGGGGGCCATCCCAGATACGCAGTATTTT.

The CDR3 region has the DNA TGTGCCAGCAGCTTTGCAGGGGGCGAATACAATGAGCAGTTCTTC. Protein: CASSFAGGEYNEQFF. The rearrangement uses TRBV7-9 and TRBJ2-1; 8 bases match TRBD1. V lost 3 bases and J lost 4; bases outside the gene matches: 5. CDR3 size: 15 residues. Germline CDR1 SEHNR, CDR2 FQNEAQ (reference sequence).

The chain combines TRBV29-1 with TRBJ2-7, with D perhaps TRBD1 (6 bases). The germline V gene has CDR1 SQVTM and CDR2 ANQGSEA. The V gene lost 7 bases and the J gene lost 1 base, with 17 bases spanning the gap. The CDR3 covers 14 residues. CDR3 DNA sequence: TGCAGCGGATCCCTGACAGGTCCATCCTACGAGCAGTACTTC. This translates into CSGSLTGPSYEQYF.

In nucleotides, the CDR3 is TGTGCCAGCAGCCAACAGTCGGGAAGCTGGGGAGAGACCCAGTACTTC. Protein product: CASSQQSGSWGETQYF. V is TRBV3-1 and J is TRBJ2-5; D perhaps matches TRBD2 (5 bases). Germline V gene sequence: CDR1 LGHDT, CDR2 YNNKEL (reference sequence). The CDR3 extends over 16 amino acids. V was cut by 2 bases and J by 4 bases, with 17 bases left in between.

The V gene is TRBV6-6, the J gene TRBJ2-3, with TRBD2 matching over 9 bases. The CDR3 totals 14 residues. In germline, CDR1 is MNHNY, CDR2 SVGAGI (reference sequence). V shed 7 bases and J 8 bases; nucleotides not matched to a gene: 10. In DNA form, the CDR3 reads TGTGCCAGCATCGCTAGCGGGGCCTCAGGTACGCAGTATTTT. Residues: CASIASGASGTQYF.

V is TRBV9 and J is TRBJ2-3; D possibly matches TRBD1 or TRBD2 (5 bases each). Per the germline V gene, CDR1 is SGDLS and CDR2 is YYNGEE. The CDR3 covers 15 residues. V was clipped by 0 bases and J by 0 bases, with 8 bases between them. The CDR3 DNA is TGTGCCAGCAGCGTAGGTGGGGACAGCACAGATACGCAGTATTTT. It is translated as CASSVGGDSTDTQYF.

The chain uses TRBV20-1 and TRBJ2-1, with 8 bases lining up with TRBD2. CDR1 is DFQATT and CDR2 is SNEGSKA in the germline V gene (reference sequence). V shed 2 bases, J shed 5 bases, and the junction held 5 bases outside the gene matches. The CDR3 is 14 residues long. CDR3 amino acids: CSARRLARNNEQFF. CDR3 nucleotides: TGCAGTGCTAGACGACTAGCGAGGAACAATGAGCAGTTCTTC.

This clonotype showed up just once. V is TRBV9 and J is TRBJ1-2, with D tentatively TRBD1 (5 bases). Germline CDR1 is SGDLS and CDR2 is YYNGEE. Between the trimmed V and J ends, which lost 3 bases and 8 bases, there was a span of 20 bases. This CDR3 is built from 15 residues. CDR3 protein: CASSGQSGAPVGYTF. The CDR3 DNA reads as TGTGCCAGCAGCGGACAGTCCGGGGCCCCAGTGGGCTACACCTTC.

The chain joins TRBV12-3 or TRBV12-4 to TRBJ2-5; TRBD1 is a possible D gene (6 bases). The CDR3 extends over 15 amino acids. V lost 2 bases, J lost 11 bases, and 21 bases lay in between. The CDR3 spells CASSLTDSSNWEQYF. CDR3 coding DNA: TGTGCCAGCAGTTTAACGGACAGCTCGAACTGGGAGCAGTACTTC.